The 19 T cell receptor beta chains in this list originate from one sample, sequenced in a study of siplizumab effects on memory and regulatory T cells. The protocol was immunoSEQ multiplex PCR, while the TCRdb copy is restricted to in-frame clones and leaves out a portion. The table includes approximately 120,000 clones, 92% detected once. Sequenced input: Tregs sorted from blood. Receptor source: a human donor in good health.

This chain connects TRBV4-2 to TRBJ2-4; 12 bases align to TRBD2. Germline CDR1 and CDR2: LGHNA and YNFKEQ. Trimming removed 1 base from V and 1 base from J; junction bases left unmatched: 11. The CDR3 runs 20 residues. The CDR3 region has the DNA TGTGCCAGCAGCCAAGTGGGAACTAGCGGGAGGAAATTGGCCAAAAACATTCAGTACTTC. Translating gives CASSQVGTSGRKLAKNIQYF.

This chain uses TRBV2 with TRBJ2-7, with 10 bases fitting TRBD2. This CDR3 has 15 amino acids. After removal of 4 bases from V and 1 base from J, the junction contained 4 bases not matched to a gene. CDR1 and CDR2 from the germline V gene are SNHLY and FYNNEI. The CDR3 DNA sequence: TGTGCCAGCAGTGCAACTAGCGGGATTTCCTACGAGCAGTACTTC. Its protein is CASSATSGISYEQYF.

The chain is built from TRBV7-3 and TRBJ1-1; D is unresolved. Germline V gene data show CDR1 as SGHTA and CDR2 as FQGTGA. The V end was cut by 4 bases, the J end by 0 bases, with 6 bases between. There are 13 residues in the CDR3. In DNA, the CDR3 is TGTGCCAGCAGCTGGACCATGAACACTGAAGCTTTCTTT. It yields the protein CASSWTMNTEAFF. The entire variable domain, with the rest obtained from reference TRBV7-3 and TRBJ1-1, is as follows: GAGVSQTPSNKVTEKGKYVELRCDPISGHTALYWYRQSLGQGPEFLIYFQGTGAADDSGLPNDRFFAVRPEGSVSTLKIQRTERGDSAVYLCASSWTMNTEAFFGQGTRLTVV.

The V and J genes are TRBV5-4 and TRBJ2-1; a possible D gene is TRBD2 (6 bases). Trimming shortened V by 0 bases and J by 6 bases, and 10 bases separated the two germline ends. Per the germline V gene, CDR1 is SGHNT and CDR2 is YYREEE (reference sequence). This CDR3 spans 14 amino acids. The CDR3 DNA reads TGTGCCAGCAGCTTGGTGCGGGGTGGCAATGAGCAGTTCTTC. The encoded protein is CASSLVRGGNEQFF.

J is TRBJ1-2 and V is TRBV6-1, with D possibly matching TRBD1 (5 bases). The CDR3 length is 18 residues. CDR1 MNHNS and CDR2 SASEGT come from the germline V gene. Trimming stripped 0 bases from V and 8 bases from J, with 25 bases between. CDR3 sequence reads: CASSEALLAGRKVAGYTF. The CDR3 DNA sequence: TGTGCCAGCAGTGAAGCCCTTCTGGCAGGGAGAAAGGTCGCCGGCTACACCTTC.

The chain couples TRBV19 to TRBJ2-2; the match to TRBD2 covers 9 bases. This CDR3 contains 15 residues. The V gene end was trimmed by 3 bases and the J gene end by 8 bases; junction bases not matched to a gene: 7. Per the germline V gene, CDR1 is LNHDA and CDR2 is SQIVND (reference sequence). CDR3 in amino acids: CASSMSLAGTGELFF. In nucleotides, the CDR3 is TGTGCCAGTAGTATGAGTCTAGCGGGGACTGGGGAGCTGTTTTTT.

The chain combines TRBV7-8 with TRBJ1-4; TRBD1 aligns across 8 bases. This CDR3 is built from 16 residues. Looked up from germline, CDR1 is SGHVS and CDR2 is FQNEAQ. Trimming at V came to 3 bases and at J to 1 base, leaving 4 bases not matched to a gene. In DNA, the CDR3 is TGTGCCAGCAGCTTGTTCACAGGGGGAACTAATGAAAAACTGTTTTTT. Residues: CASSLFTGGTNEKLFF.

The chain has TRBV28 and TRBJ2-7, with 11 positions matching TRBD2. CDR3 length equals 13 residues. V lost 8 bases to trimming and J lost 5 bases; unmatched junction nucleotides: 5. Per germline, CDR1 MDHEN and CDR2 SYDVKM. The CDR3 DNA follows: TGTGCCAGCGGAACTAGCGGGAGAGACGAGCAGTACTTC. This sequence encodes CASGTSGRDEQYF.

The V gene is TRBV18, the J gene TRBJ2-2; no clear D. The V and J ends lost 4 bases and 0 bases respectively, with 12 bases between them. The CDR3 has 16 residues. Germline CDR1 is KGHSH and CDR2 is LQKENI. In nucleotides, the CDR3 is TGTGCCAGCTCACAACAACAAGTCGCGAACACCGGGGAGCTGTTTTTT. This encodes CASSQQQVANTGELFF.

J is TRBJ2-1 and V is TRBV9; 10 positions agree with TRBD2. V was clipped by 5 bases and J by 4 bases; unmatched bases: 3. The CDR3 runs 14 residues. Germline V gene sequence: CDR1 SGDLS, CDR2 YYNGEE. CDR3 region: CASRGTSVYNEQFF. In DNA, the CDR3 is TGTGCCAGCAGGGGGACTAGCGTTTACAATGAGCAGTTCTTC.

The CDR3 coding sequence is TGTGCCAGCTCACTCAACGACAGACCCTACGAGCAGTACTTC. Protein product: CASSLNDRPYEQYF. The gene calls are TRBV18 and TRBJ2-7; weak D call: TRBD1 (5 bases). The CDR3 extends over 14 amino acids. V was cut by 4 bases and J by 2 bases, with 12 bases left in between. From germline, CDR1 is KGHSH and CDR2 LQKENI. Looking up the rest from reference TRBV18 and TRBJ2-7 gives the full variable domain: NAGVMQNPRHLVRRRGQEARLRCSPMKGHSHVYWYRQLPEEGLKFMVYLQKENIIDESGMPKERFSAEFPKEGPSILRIQQVVRGDSAAYFCASSLNDRPYEQYFGPGTRLTVT.

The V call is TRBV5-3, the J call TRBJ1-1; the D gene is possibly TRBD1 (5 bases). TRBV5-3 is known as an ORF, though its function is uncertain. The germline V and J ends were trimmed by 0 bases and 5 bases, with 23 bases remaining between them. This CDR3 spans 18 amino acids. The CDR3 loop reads CARSLGDLQTQSNTEAFF. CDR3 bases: TGTGCCAGAAGCTTGGGGGACCTACAAACCCAAAGCAATACTGAAGCTTTCTTT.

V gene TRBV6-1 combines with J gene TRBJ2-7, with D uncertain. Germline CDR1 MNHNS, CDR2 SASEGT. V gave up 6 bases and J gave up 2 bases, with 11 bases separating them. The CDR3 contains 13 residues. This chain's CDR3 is CASSVMDTYEQYF. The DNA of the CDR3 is TGTGCCAGCAGCGTCATGGATACCTACGAGCAGTACTTC.

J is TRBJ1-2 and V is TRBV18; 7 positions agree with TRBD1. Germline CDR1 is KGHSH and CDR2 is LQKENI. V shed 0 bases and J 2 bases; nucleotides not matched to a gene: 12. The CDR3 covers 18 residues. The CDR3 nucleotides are TGTGCCAGCTCACCACCGAATTCAAACAGGGGCTCCAACTATGGCTACACCTTC. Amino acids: CASSPPNSNRGSNYGYTF.

The CDR3 nucleotides are TGTGCCAGCAGTGCCTGGCCGGGGGGTGGCCAGCCCCAGCATTTT. Protein sequence: CASSAWPGGGQPQHF. The chain combines TRBV6-4 with TRBJ1-5; a possible D gene is TRBD1 (5 bases). This CDR3 is 15 amino acids long. Germline assignment: CDR1 MRHNA and CDR2 SNTAGT. V was shortened by 4 bases and J by 7 bases, with 17 bases between the two germline ends.

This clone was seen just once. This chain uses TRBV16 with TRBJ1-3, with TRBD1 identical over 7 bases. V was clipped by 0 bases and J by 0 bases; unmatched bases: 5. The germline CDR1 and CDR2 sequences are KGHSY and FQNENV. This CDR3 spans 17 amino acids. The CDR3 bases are TGTGCCAGCAGCCAATCATTGGGACAGAGCTCTGGAAACACCATATATTTT. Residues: CASSQSLGQSSGNTIYF.

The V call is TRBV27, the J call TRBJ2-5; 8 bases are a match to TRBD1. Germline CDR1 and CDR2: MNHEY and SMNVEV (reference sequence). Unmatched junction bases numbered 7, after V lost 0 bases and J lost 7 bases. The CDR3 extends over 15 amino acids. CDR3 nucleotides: TGTGCCAGCAGTTTATCGATCGCCCAGGGGGCGACCCAGTACTTC. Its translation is CASSLSIAQGATQYF.

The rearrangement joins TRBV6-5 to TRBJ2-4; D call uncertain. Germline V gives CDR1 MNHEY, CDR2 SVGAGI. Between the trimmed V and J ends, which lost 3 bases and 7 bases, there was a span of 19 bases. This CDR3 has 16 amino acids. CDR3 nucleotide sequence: TGTGCCAGCAGTTATTCCCTCCTGGCGGCTGGGAACATTCAGTACTTC. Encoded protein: CASSYSLLAAGNIQYF.

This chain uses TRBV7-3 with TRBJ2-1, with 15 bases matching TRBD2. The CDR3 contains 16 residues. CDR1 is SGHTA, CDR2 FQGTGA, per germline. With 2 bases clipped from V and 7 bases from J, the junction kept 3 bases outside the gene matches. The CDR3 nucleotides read TGTGCCAGCAGCTTAGGTGGGACTAGCGGGAGGAATGAGCAGTTCTTC. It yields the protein CASSLGGTSGRNEQFF.